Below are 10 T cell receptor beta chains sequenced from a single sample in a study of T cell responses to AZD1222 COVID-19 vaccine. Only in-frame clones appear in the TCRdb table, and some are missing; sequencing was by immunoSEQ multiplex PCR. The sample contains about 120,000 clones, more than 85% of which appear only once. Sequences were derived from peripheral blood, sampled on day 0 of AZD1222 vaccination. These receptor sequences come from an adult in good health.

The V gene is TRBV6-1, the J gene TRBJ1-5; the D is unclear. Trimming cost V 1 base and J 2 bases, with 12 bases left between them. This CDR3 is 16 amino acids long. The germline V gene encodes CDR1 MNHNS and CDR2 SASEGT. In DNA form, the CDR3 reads TGTGCCAGCAGTGAAGTGGCAGGCGGGGGCAATCAGCCCCAGCATTTT. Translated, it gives CASSEVAGGGNQPQHF.

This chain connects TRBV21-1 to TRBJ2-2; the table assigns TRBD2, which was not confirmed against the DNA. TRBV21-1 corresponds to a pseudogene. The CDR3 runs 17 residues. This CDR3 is CASSKVLAGRVSGELFF. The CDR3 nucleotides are TGTGCCAGCAGCAAAGTCCTAGCGGGACGTGTTAGTGGGGAGCTGTTTTTT.

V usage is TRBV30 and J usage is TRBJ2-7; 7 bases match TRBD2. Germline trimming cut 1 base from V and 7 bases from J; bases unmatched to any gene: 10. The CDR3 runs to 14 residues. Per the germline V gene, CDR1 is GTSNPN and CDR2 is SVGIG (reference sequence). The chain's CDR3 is CAWSDGRGKREQYF. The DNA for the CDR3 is TGTGCCTGGAGTGATGGGAGGGGTAAACGAGAGCAGTACTTC.

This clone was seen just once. The CDR3 sequence: CASSLGALAGTEQFF. The CDR3 region has the DNA TGTGCCAGCAGTCTCGGGGCCCTAGCGGGGACTGAGCAGTTCTTC. J is TRBJ2-1 and V is TRBV9, with TRBD2 matching over 9 bases. CDR1 and CDR2 from the germline V gene are SGDLS and YYNGEE. The CDR3 spans 15 residues. The junction had 12 bases not matched to a gene; V was cut back by 5 bases and J by 9 bases.

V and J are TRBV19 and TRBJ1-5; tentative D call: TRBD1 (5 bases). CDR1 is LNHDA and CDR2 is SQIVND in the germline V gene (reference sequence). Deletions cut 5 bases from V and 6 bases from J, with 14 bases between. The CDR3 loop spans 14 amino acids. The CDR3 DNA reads TGTGCCAGTAGTCCCGGCCCCCAGGGTCAGCCCCAGCATTTT. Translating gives CASSPGPQGQPQHF.

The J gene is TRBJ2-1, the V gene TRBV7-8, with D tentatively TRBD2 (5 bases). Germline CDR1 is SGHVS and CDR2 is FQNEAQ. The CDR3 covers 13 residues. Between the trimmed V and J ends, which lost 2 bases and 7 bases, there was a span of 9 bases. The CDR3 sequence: CASSLIGNNEQFF. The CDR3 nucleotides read TGTGCCAGCAGCTTAATCGGGAATAATGAGCAGTTCTTC.

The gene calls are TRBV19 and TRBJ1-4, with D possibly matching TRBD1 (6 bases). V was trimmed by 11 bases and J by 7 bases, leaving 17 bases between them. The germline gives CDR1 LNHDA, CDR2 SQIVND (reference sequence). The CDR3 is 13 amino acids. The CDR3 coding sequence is TGTGCCCGAGAACCGGGGGCGGTTGAAAAACTGTTTTTT. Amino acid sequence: CAREPGAVEKLFF.

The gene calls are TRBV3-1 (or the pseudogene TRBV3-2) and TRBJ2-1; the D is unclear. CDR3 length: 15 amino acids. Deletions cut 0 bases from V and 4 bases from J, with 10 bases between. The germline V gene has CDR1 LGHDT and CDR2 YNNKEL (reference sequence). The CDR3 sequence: CASSQEAVGYNEQFF. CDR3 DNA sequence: TGTGCCAGCAGCCAAGAAGCCGTGGGTTACAATGAGCAGTTCTTC.

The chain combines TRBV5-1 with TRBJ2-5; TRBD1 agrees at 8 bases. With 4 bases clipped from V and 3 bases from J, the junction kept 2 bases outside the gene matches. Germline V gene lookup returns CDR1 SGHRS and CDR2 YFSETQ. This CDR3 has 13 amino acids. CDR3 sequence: CASSLQGEETQYF. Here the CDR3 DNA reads TGCGCCAGCAGCCTACAGGGGGAAGAGACCCAGTACTTC.

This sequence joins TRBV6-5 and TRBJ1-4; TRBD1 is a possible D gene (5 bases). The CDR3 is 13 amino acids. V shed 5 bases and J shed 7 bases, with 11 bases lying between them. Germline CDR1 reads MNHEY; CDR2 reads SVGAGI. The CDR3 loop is CASSPGRFEKLFF. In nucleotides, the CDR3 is TGTGCCAGCAGTCCAGGGCGGTTTGAAAAACTGTTTTTT.